The 22 T cell receptor beta chains below all came from one sample that was sequenced in a study of shared clonotypes between healthy human individuals. The repertoire was sequenced with immunoSEQ multiplex PCR; TCRdb's copy has only in-frame clones and lacks some. Found here are roughly 400,000 clones, just over 95% of them singletons; the top ten hold less than 0.35%. Sequencing input: memory CD8+ T cells sorted from blood. Subset: CD45RO+ cells pooled with CCR7-negative TemRA cells. These receptors came from a man under 40 in good health.

The CDR3 coding sequence is TGTGCCAGCACCCTAGCGGGAGGGAAAGTGTACGAGCAGTACTTC. Protein product: CASTLAGGKVYEQYF. The chain employs TRBV7-9 and TRBJ2-7; 12 nucleotides match TRBD2. Germline V gene lookup returns CDR1 SEHNR and CDR2 FQNEAQ (reference sequence). J gave up 4 bases and V 7 bases, and 8 bases lay outside the gene matches. The CDR3 sequence is 15 residues long.

This rearrangement joins TRBV28 to TRBJ2-7; TRBD1 agrees at 7 bases. Germline V gene data show CDR1 as MDHEN and CDR2 as SYDVKM. With 6 bases clipped from V and 0 bases from J, the junction kept 11 bases outside the gene matches. The CDR3 runs to 16 residues. The CDR3 here is CASRYTTGRLSYEQYF. The CDR3 DNA reads TGTGCCAGCAGATACACGACAGGGCGACTCTCCTACGAGCAGTACTTC. Looking up the rest from reference TRBV28 and TRBJ2-7 gives the full variable domain: DVKVTQSSRYLVKRTGEKVFLECVQDMDHENMFWYRQDPGLGLRLIYFSYDVKMKEKGDIPEGYSVSREKKERFSLILESASTNQTSMYLCASRYTTGRLSYEQYFGPGTRLTVT.

CDR3 loop: CASSPGLLADNEQFF. Written as DNA, the CDR3 is TGTGCCAGCAGCCCGGGGTTACTAGCGGACAATGAGCAGTTCTTC. The chain joins TRBV13 to TRBJ2-1, with TRBD2 matching 8 bases. This CDR3 has 15 amino acids. V lost 5 bases, J lost 5 bases, and 8 bases stayed unmatched. The V gene's germline CDR1 is PRHDT and CDR2 FYEKMQ (reference sequence).

The rearrangement uses TRBV6-5 and TRBJ1-4; D unclear. The germline V gene has CDR1 MNHEY and CDR2 SVGAGI. The CDR3 runs 15 residues. V gave up 0 bases and J gave up 7 bases, with 12 bases separating them. In DNA, the CDR3 is TGTGCCAGCAGTTACTCGCGGAGGGTTTCTGAAAAACTGTTTTTT. It codes for CASSYSRRVSEKLFF.

The gene calls are TRBV6-5 and TRBJ1-1; 11 bases fit TRBD1. There are 15 residues in the CDR3. Losses at the gene ends were 6 bases for V and 0 bases for J; bases not matched to a gene: 3. CDR1 is MNHEY, CDR2 SVGAGI, per germline. The CDR3 DNA reads TGTGCCAGCAGGGGACAGGGGGTATTGAACACTGAAGCTTTCTTT. It codes for CASRGQGVLNTEAFF.

The rearrangement uses TRBV7-9 and TRBJ1-4, with D hard to call. Germline-derived CDR1 and CDR2 are SEHNR and FQNEAQ (reference sequence). V shed 1 base and J shed 8 bases, with 14 bases lying between them. This CDR3 has 15 residues. The CDR3 DNA is TGTGCCAGCAGCTTAGGTTCGGGAGTTGGAGAAAAACTGTTTTTT. As protein: CASSLGSGVGEKLFF.

The chain links TRBV19 to TRBJ1-5, with D possibly TRBD1 on 5 matching bases. The CDR3 loop spans 15 amino acids. Per germline, CDR1 LNHDA and CDR2 SQIVND (reference sequence). V lost 5 bases, J lost 7 bases, and 18 bases lay in between. DNA for the CDR3: TGTGCCAGTAGTCTCGCGGCAGGGTCCGGGCAGCCCCAGCATTTT. Its protein product is CASSLAAGSGQPQHF.

V gene TRBV4-1 combines with J gene TRBJ2-7; D is possibly TRBD1 or TRBD2 (6 bases each). CDR3 size: 15 residues. With 0 bases removed from V and 1 base from J, the gap between germline ends came to 10 bases. Germline values: CDR1 MGHRA, CDR2 YSYEKL. CDR3 coding DNA: TGCGCCAGCAGCCAAGACTGGGGGGCGTCCTACGAGCAGTACTTC. Translating gives CASSQDWGASYEQYF.

The rearrangement links TRBV28 to TRBJ1-1, with D possibly being TRBD1 (5 bases). Germline CDR1 is MDHEN and CDR2 is SYDVKM. Trimming cost V 8 bases and J 5 bases, with 12 bases left between them. The CDR3 runs 12 residues. CDR3 in amino acids: CASGDGGTEAFF. The CDR3 DNA sequence: TGTGCCAGCGGAGACGGGGGGACTGAAGCTTTCTTT.

The CDR3 loop is CASSLVLGPPSYEQYF. CDR3 bases: TGTGCCAGCAGCTTAGTCCTAGGGCCTCCCTCCTACGAGCAGTACTTC. The chain combines TRBV7-9 with TRBJ2-7; no clear D gene. The germline CDR1 and CDR2 sequences are SEHNR and FQNEAQ (reference sequence). Trimming left V 1 base short and J 0 bases short, with 13 bases between. The CDR3 length is 16 residues.

With respect to this clone: The sample contains more than one DNA sequence encoding this CDR3. The chain is built from TRBV20-1 and TRBJ2-1; D unresolved. CDR3 length: 11 amino acids. Trimming took off 3 bases at V and 6 bases at J, with 6 bases between the two ends. Germline values: CDR1 DFQATT, CDR2 SNEGSKA (reference sequence). The CDR3 region is CSASSSNEQFF. The CDR3 DNA is TGCAGTGCTAGTAGTTCCAATGAGCAGTTCTTC.

The V and J genes are TRBV6-6 and TRBJ2-7, with unresolved D. The V and J ends lost 4 bases and 6 bases respectively, with 7 bases between them. This CDR3 is built from 11 residues. Per the germline V gene, CDR1 is MNHNY and CDR2 is SVGAGI (reference sequence). CDR3 in DNA: TGTGCCAGCAGTTTTAGAGTCGAGCAGTACTTC. Translation gives CASSFRVEQYF.

The chain is built from TRBV7-2 and TRBJ2-3; D possibly uses TRBD1 or TRBD2 (5 bases each). The germline V gene encodes CDR1 SGHTA and CDR2 FQGNSA. V dropped 3 bases and J dropped 7 bases, with 17 bases sitting between them. The CDR3 runs to 15 residues. CDR3: CASSFKGSRPNTQYF. The CDR3 coding sequence is TGTGCCAGCAGCTTTAAGGGGAGTCGCCCGAATACGCAGTATTTT.

The chain employs TRBV5-6 and TRBJ2-5; D is unresolved. Trimming took 2 bases from V and 5 from J, leaving 13 bases between them. Germline CDR1 and CDR2: SGHDT and YYEEEE. There are 14 residues in the CDR3. As DNA, the CDR3 is TGTGCCAGCAGCTTTAGTCTGGTCTCCGAGACCCAGTACTTC. The encoded protein is CASSFSLVSETQYF.

This chain connects TRBV5-1 to TRBJ2-1; 7 bases are shared with TRBD2. V lost 1 base, J lost 3 bases, and 4 bases stayed unmatched. The CDR3 sequence is 15 residues long. Germline assignment: CDR1 SGHRS and CDR2 YFSETQ. The CDR3 DNA is TGCGCCAGCAGCTTGATCCAGCGGGACTACAATGAGCAGTTCTTC. Protein sequence: CASSLIQRDYNEQFF. Variable domain in full (rest from reference TRBV5-1 and TRBJ2-1): KAGVTQTPRYLIKTRGQQVTLSCSPISGHRSVSWYQQTPGQGLQFLFEYFSETQRNKGNFPGRFSGRQFSNSRSEMNVSTLELGDSALYLCASSLIQRDYNEQFFGPGTRLTVL.

In its sample, this clone was seen once. The rearrangement joins TRBV6-6 to TRBJ1-3; D possibly corresponds to TRBD1 (6 bases). The ends were cut back, 9 bases at V and 4 bases at J, with 13 bases in the middle. This CDR3 spans 13 amino acids. Germline V lookup: CDR1 MNHNY, CDR2 SVGAGI (reference sequence). The CDR3 region has the DNA TGTGCCAGGGAACAGGGTTGCGGAAACACCATATATTTT. Translated, it gives CAREQGCGNTIYF.

The chain recombines TRBV5-1 with TRBJ1-2; D possibly corresponds to TRBD1 (6 bases). This CDR3 is 15 amino acids long. Per the germline V gene, CDR1 is SGHRS and CDR2 is YFSETQ. The V end was cut by 0 bases, the J end by 5 bases, with 14 bases between. The CDR3 is CASSLGQDLGYGYTF. In nucleotides, the CDR3 is TGCGCCAGCAGCTTGGGACAGGACCTAGGGTATGGCTACACCTTC.

The CDR3 spells CASRNTGGRETQYF. CDR3 bases: TGTGCCAGTAGAAATACAGGGGGGAGGGAGACCCAGTACTTC. V usage is TRBV19 and J usage is TRBJ2-5; 8 bases agree with TRBD1. From germline, CDR1 is LNHDA and CDR2 SQIVND (reference sequence). The CDR3 consists of 14 residues. Trimming removed 6 bases from V and 5 bases from J; junction bases left unmatched: 8.

The chain recombines TRBV19 with TRBJ1-1; no definite D call. V lost 1 base to trimming and J lost 0 bases, with 9 bases between them. The CDR3 is made up of 15 amino acids. CDR1 is LNHDA, CDR2 SQIVND, per germline (reference sequence). CDR3 sequence (DNA): TGTGCCAGTAGTATAGTCCGCGGATTGAACACTGAAGCTTTCTTT. Protein: CASSIVRGLNTEAFF.

J is TRBJ2-3 and V is TRBV28; TRBD2 aligns across 7 bases. CDR1 is MDHEN, CDR2 SYDVKM, per germline. The CDR3 is made up of 17 amino acids. V trimming: 1 base; J trimming: 3 bases; junction bases outside the gene matches: 10. This CDR3 is CASSLFEAGVATDTQYF. The CDR3 DNA sequence: TGTGCCAGCAGTTTATTTGAGGCGGGAGTAGCTACAGATACGCAGTATTTT.

V and J are TRBV25-1 and TRBJ2-7; D may be TRBD2 (7 bases). CDR1 and CDR2 (germline): MGHDK, SYGVNS. The CDR3 runs to 13 residues. The germline V and J ends were trimmed by 4 bases and 5 bases, with 12 bases remaining between them. For the CDR3, the DNA is TGTGCCAGCAGTGGATGGGGGGGCGACGAGCAGTACTTC. Translated: CASSGWGGDEQYF.

This rearrangement joins TRBV19 to TRBJ1-5; 11 bases are a match to TRBD1. The CDR3 spans 19 residues. Trimming removed 6 bases from V and 7 bases from J; junction bases left unmatched: 20. Germline CDR1 and CDR2: LNHDA and SQIVND (reference sequence). CDR3 region: CASSPGTWDRGDFRQPQHF. In DNA form, the CDR3 reads TGTGCCAGTAGCCCTGGCACATGGGACAGGGGGGATTTTCGACAGCCCCAGCATTTT.